This T cell receptor beta chain was captured in a study of cytomegalovirus exposure and HLA in healthy donors. About the research overall: The study placed around 80% of its approximately 360 genotyped donors in the Caucasian-associated ancestry cluster.

Researchers ran the PCR with 60 Vbeta and 13 Jbeta primers. The repertoire was sequenced with immunoSEQ multiplex PCR; TCRdb's copy has only in-frame clones and lacks some. The sample lists 150,000 to 200,000 clones; around 81% were seen once. This clone was observed once. Sequencing was carried out using PBMCs. This TCR was recovered from a woman between 18 and 29 years old in good health and CMV-seropositive.

The CDR3 DNA reads as TGTGCCAGCAGCTTAGTGTTACAAGAGACCCAGTACTTC. Its protein product is CASSLVLQETQYF. The chain is built from TRBV7-9 and TRBJ2-5; D gene unclear. The germline CDR1 and CDR2 sequences are SEHNR and FQNEAQ (reference sequence). Trimming took off 1 base at V and 2 bases at J, with 5 bases between the two ends. The CDR3 contains 13 residues. The full variable domain, its missing parts supplied by reference TRBV7-9 and TRBJ2-5, is DTGVSQNPRHKITKRGQNVTFRCDPISEHNRLYWYRQTLGQGPEFLTYFQNEAQLEKSRLLSDRFSAERPKGSFSTLEIQRTEQGDSAMYLCASSLVLQETQYFGPGTRLLVL.